The 26 T cell receptor beta chains presented below share a single source sample, sequenced in a study of blood T cell repertoires in COVID-19. TCRdb's copy holds only in-frame clones and misses some; the assay was immunoSEQ multiplex PCR. The sample yields about 96,000 clones, around 84% seen once. The sample consisted of peripheral blood. The receptors originated from a woman aged 60-75 years with acute or convalescent COVID-19.

The rearrangement joins TRBV10-1 to TRBJ2-2; maybe TRBD1 (6 bases). Germline V gene data show CDR1 as WNHNN and CDR2 as SYGVQD (reference sequence). The length of the CDR3 is 14 residues. V was clipped by 4 bases and J by 2 bases, with 8 bases between them. The CDR3 here is CASSGTENTGELFF. CDR3 nucleotides: TGCGCCAGCAGTGGGACAGAAAACACCGGGGAGCTGTTTTTT.

This clone has just a few counts. The V call is TRBV30, the J call TRBJ1-2; D is unresolved. From germline, CDR1 is GTSNPN and CDR2 SVGIG (reference sequence). V lost 7 bases, J lost 5 bases, and 26 bases lay in between. The CDR3 consists of 16 residues. The CDR3 nucleotides read TGTGCCTTGTTGAGTGGAGGAGAGGCAGCCAGGTATGGCTACACCTTC. Protein product: CALLSGGEAARYGYTF. The entire variable domain, with the rest obtained from reference TRBV30 and TRBJ1-2, is as follows: SQTIHQWPATLVQPVGSPLSLECTVEGTSNPNLYWYRQAAGRGLQLLFYSVGIGQISSEVPQNLSASRPQDRQFILSSKKLLLSDSGFYLCALLSGGEAARYGYTFGSGTRLTVV.

The chain combines TRBV28 with TRBJ1-4, with D possibly being TRBD1 (5 bases). Germline V lookup: CDR1 MDHEN, CDR2 SYDVKM. Trimming cost V 6 bases and J 4 bases, with 18 bases left between them. The CDR3 runs to 16 residues. CDR3 nucleotides: TGTGCCAGCAGAGCTGCAGGACGGGGGATTAATGAAAAACTGTTTTTT. Its translation: CASRAAGRGINEKLFF.

The V gene is TRBV10-1, the J gene TRBJ1-1; D perhaps matches TRBD1 (5 bases). This CDR3 has 11 amino acids. Germline-derived CDR1 and CDR2 are WNHNN and SYGVQD (reference sequence). The V and J ends lost 7 bases and 11 bases respectively, with 14 bases between them. As DNA, the CDR3 is TGCGCCAGCACGAGAGACAGAGACGCTTTCTTT. Encoded protein: CASTRDRDAFF.

The chain recombines TRBV5-1 with TRBJ2-7; 8 positions match TRBD2. V shed 3 bases and J 2 bases; nucleotides not matched to a gene: 7. Per the germline V gene, CDR1 is SGHRS and CDR2 is YFSETQ. The CDR3 is made up of 15 amino acids. CDR3 loop: CASSSTSGLTYEQYF. The CDR3 DNA sequence: TGCGCCAGCAGCTCCACTAGCGGACTAACCTACGAGCAGTACTTC.

This chain connects TRBV10-1 to TRBJ2-1; 8 nucleotides match TRBD2. The V segment lost 3 bases and the J segment 2 bases; nucleotides outside the gene matches: 15. This CDR3 comprises 19 residues. Germline V gives CDR1 WNHNN, CDR2 SYGVQD (reference sequence). CDR3 DNA sequence: TGCGCCAGCAGTGAATCCCCCTTCCAGCGGGGGAAACCCTACAATGAGCAGTTCTTC. This sequence encodes CASSESPFQRGKPYNEQFF.

The rearrangement joins TRBV5-1 to TRBJ2-6; D call uncertain. V lost 0 bases, J lost 4 bases, and 11 bases lay in between. The CDR3 runs 16 residues. CDR1 and CDR2 (germline): SGHRS, YFSETQ. The CDR3 DNA is TGCGCCAGCAGCTTGGCGTATGGTGCGGGGGCCAACGTCCTGACTTTC. This gives the protein CASSLAYGAGANVLTF.

The rearrangement links TRBV7-5 to TRBJ2-5; TRBD2 is the table's D call and was not checked against the DNA. TRBV7-5 is listed as a pseudogene. This CDR3 comprises 17 residues. CDR3 sequence (DNA): TGTGCCAGAAGCCCGACCGATAGCGGGGGCGTTCCTGAGACCCAGTACTTC. This sequence encodes CARSPTDSGGVPETQYF.

The genes are TRBV5-1 and TRBJ1-4, with 10 positions matching TRBD1. Trimming took 6 bases from V and 7 from J; bases not matched to a gene: 9. From germline, CDR1 is SGHRS and CDR2 YFSETQ. CDR3 length: 15 amino acids. The CDR3 is CASTGQGVLGEKLFF. CDR3 nucleotides: TGCGCCAGCACCGGACAGGGGGTACTCGGTGAAAAACTGTTTTTT.

By sample share, this clone is medium-sized. This chain links TRBV19 with TRBJ2-3, with D unclear. Trimming stripped 6 bases from V and 0 bases from J, with 16 bases between. This CDR3 comprises 16 residues. CDR1 is LNHDA, CDR2 SQIVND, per germline (reference sequence). CDR3 amino acids: CASSPRLASSTDTQYF. DNA for the CDR3: TGTGCCAGTAGCCCTCGACTTGCCTCTAGCACAGATACGCAGTATTTT.

The V call is TRBV2, the J call TRBJ1-3; 10 positions agree with TRBD1. Germline V gene lookup returns CDR1 SNHLY and CDR2 FYNNEI. The junction had 4 bases not matched to a gene; V was cut back by 5 bases and J by 0 bases. The CDR3 spans 16 residues. CDR3: CASSSRQGASGNTIYF. CDR3 coding DNA: TGTGCCAGCAGTTCTAGACAGGGGGCCTCTGGAAACACCATATATTTT.

The chain uses TRBV6-1 and TRBJ1-2; D is undetermined. This CDR3 has 13 amino acids. Germline V gene data show CDR1 as MNHNS and CDR2 as SASEGT. V lost 2 bases, J lost 8 bases, and 12 bases lay in between. In DNA form, the CDR3 reads TGTGCCAGCAGTGAACCCGGGATACGAGGCTACACCTTC. Its protein is CASSEPGIRGYTF.

This clone was recorded once. The rearrangement links TRBV7-2 to TRBJ1-2; D ambiguous. Germline assignment: CDR1 SGHTA and CDR2 FQGNSA. The CDR3 has 16 amino acids. Trimming took 5 bases from V and 4 from J, leaving 20 bases between them. The CDR3 loop is CASSQTPGTALYGYTF. The CDR3 DNA follows: TGTGCCAGCAGCCAAACCCCTGGCACAGCCCTCTATGGCTACACCTTC.

The rearrangement links TRBV5-4 to TRBJ1-6, with D perhaps TRBD1 (6 bases). In germline, CDR1 is SGHNT, CDR2 YYREEE (reference sequence). The CDR3 runs 15 residues. V was trimmed by 2 bases and J by 7 bases, leaving 13 bases between them. The CDR3 region has the DNA TGTGCCAGCAGCTTAAACAGGGTGAGCAATTCACCCCTCCACTTT. Amino acids: CASSLNRVSNSPLHF. Based on the CDR3 plus reference TRBV5-4 and TRBJ1-6, the full variable domain is ETGVTQSPTHLIKTRGQQVTLRCSSQSGHNTVSWYQQALGQGPQFIFQYYREEENGRGNFPPRFSGLQFPNYSSELNVNALELDDSALYLCASSLNRVSNSPLHFGNGTRLTVT.

This clone appeared a single time. CDR3 in DNA: TGTGCCAGCAGCTTGGGAGGACAGGGAAACTATGGCTACACCTTC. Translating it yields CASSLGGQGNYGYTF. This chain uses TRBV5-5 with TRBJ1-2; 8 nucleotides align to TRBD1. In germline, CDR1 is SGHKS, CDR2 YYEKEE (reference sequence). After removal of 0 bases from V and 2 bases from J, the junction contained 3 bases not matched to a gene. The CDR3 contains 15 residues.

The V call is TRBV12-3 or TRBV12-4, the J call TRBJ1-5; unclear D gene. This CDR3 contains 12 residues. V was shortened by 2 bases and J by 7 bases, with 6 bases between the two germline ends. CDR3 DNA: TGTGCCAGCAGTTTATGGGCCCAGCCCCAGCATTTT. This codes for CASSLWAQPQHF.

The V and J genes are TRBV19 and TRBJ1-1, with 8 nucleotides matching TRBD1. The CDR3 has 13 amino acids. From germline, CDR1 is LNHDA and CDR2 SQIVND (reference sequence). V shed 4 bases and J 6 bases; nucleotides not matched to a gene: 4. CDR3: CASSTIQGAEAFF. The DNA of the CDR3 is TGTGCCAGTAGTACTATACAGGGGGCTGAAGCTTTCTTT.

The chain combines TRBV5-4 with TRBJ2-3, with 8 bases aligning to TRBD1. The CDR3 runs 16 residues. CDR1 and CDR2 (germline): SGHNT, YYREEE (reference sequence). V lost 4 bases and J lost 1; bases outside the gene matches: 8. This chain's CDR3 is CASSDAPGQGTDTQYF. Written as DNA, the CDR3 is TGTGCCAGCAGCGACGCTCCGGGACAGGGCACAGATACGCAGTATTTT.

Here the CDR3 reads CASSQATSGGNTIYF. CDR3 DNA sequence: TGTGCCAGCAGCCAAGCGACTTCGGGTGGAAACACCATATATTTT. The rearrangement uses TRBV3-1 (or the pseudogene TRBV3-2) and TRBJ1-3; D is unresolved. The germline V gene has CDR1 LGHDT and CDR2 YNNKEL (reference sequence). The CDR3 has 15 amino acids. Between the trimmed V and J ends, which lost 1 base and 3 bases, there was a span of 10 bases.

The chain links TRBV7-2 to TRBJ2-1; 13 nucleotides line up with TRBD2. CDR1 and CDR2 from the germline V gene are SGHTA and FQGNSA. Trimming cost V 5 bases and J 5 bases; bases outside gene matches: 15. The CDR3 extends over 19 amino acids. CDR3 in amino acids: CASSRILAGGPIRDNEQFF. The CDR3, as DNA: TGTGCCAGCAGCCGTATACTAGCGGGGGGGCCGATTCGAGACAATGAGCAGTTCTTC.

J is TRBJ1-2 and V is TRBV4-2, with D tentatively TRBD1 (5 bases). V was clipped by 0 bases and J by 2 bases, with 10 bases between them. The CDR3 contains 15 residues. CDR1 and CDR2 from the germline V gene are LGHNA and YNFKEQ. The CDR3: CASSQDLRQNYGYTF. CDR3 sequence (DNA): TGTGCCAGCAGCCAAGACCTCAGACAGAACTATGGCTACACCTTC.

V and J are TRBV4-1 and TRBJ2-5; D possibly corresponds to TRBD2 (5 bases). Trimming took off 2 bases at V and 2 bases at J, with 12 bases between the two ends. Germline V gene lookup returns CDR1 MGHRA and CDR2 YSYEKL. This CDR3 comprises 15 residues. Here the CDR3 reads CASSQIPSRQETQYF. CDR3 in DNA: TGCGCCAGCAGCCAAATCCCTAGCCGGCAAGAGACCCAGTACTTC.

The chain employs TRBV19 and TRBJ1-5; 11 nucleotides align to TRBD1. The V segment lost 6 bases and the J segment 2 bases; nucleotides outside the gene matches: 6. This CDR3 is built from 16 residues. Germline assignment: CDR1 LNHDA and CDR2 SQIVND (reference sequence). The CDR3 here is CASRPGTGGGNQPQHF. The DNA for the CDR3 is TGTGCCAGTAGACCCGGGACAGGGGGAGGCAATCAGCCCCAGCATTTT.

J is TRBJ2-3 and V is TRBV12-3 or TRBV12-4, with D possibly TRBD2 on 7 matching bases. Trimming stripped 8 bases from V and 4 bases from J, with 13 bases between. This CDR3 spans 13 amino acids. DNA for the CDR3: TGTGCCAGCGGGGGGGGGACATCAGATACGCAGTATTTT. It yields the protein CASGGGTSDTQYF.

The V call is TRBV6-2 or TRBV6-3, the J call TRBJ1-1; TRBD1 matches at 10 bases. V lost 5 bases, J lost 4 bases, and 10 bases stayed unmatched. The CDR3 sequence is 16 residues long. CDR1 MNHEY and CDR2 SVGEGT come from the germline V gene. CDR3 loop: CASSHPRDRGGTEAFF. The CDR3 bases are TGTGCCAGCAGTCACCCTCGGGACAGGGGAGGCACTGAAGCTTTCTTT.

In DNA form, the CDR3 reads TGCGCCAGCAGGGGAGACAGGGCCTCTCTGGCTCGGGGCTACACCTTC. Translated, it gives CASRGDRASLARGYTF. The chain links TRBV10-2 to TRBJ1-2; 7 bases agree with TRBD1. The J segment lost 8 bases and the V segment lost 6 bases, leaving 18 bases of the junction unmatched. In germline, CDR1 is WSHSY, CDR2 SAAADI. The CDR3 has 16 amino acids.